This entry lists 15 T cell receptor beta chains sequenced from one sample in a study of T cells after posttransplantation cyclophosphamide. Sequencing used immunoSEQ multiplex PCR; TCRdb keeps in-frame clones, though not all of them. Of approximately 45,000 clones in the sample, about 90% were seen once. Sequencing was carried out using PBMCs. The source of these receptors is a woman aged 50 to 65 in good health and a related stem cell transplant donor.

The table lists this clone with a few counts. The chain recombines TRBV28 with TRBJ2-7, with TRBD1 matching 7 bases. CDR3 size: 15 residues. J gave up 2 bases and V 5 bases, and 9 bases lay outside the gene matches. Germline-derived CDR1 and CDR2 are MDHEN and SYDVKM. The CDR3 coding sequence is TGTGCCAGCAGTACCCCGGACAGGCGCCCCTACGAGCAGTACTTC. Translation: CASSTPDRRPYEQYF.

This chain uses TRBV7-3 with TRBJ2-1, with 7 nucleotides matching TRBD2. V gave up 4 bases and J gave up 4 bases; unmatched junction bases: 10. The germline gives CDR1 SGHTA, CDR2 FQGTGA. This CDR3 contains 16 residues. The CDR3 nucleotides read TGTGCCAGCAGCTACGAGCGGGATGCGAGATACAATGAGCAGTTCTTC. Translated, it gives CASSYERDARYNEQFF.

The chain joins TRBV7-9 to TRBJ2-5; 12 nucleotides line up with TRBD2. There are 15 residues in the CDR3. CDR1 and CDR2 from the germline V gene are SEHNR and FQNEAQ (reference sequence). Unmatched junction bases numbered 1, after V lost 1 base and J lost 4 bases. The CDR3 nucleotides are TGTGCCAGCAGCTTAGAGGGACTAGCGGGAGAGACCCAGTACTTC. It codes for CASSLEGLAGETQYF.

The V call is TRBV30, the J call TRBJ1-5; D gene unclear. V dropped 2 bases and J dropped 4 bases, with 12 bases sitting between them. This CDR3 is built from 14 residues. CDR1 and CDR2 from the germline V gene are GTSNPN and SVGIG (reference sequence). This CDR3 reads CAWSPTSSNQPQHF. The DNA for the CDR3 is TGTGCCTGGAGTCCCACCTCGAGTAATCAGCCCCAGCATTTT.

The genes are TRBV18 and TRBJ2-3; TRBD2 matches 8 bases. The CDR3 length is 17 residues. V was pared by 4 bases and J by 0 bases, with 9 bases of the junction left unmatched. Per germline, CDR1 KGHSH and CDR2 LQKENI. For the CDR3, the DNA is TGTGCCAGCTCACTCAACGCGGGGGGACATAGCACAGATACGCAGTATTTT. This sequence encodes CASSLNAGGHSTDTQYF.

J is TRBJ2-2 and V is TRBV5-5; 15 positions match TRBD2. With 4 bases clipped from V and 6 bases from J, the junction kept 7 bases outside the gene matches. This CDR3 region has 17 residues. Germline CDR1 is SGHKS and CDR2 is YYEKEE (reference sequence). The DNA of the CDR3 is TGTGCCAGCAGCCGGACTAGCGGGGGGGCATCGGCCGGGGAGCTGTTTTTT. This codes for CASSRTSGGASAGELFF.

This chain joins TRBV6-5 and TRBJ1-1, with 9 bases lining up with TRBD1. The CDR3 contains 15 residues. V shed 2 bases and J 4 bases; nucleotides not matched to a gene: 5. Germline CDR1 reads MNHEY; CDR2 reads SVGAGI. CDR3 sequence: CASSYVTGGGTEAFF. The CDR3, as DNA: TGTGCCAGCAGTTACGTCACAGGGGGCGGCACTGAAGCTTTCTTT.

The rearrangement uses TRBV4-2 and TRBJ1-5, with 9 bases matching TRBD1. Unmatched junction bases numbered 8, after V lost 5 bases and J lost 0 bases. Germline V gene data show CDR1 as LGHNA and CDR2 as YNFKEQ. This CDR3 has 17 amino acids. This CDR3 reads CASSVGTGRNSNQPQHF. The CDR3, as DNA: TGTGCCAGCAGCGTCGGGACAGGGCGCAATAGCAATCAGCCCCAGCATTTT.

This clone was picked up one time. CDR3 sequence: CAWSVLKLGASTDTQYF. DNA of the CDR3: TGTGCCTGGAGTGTACTTAAGTTGGGGGCGAGCACAGATACGCAGTATTTT. The chain uses TRBV30 and TRBJ2-3; weak D call: TRBD1 (6 bases). This CDR3 is 17 amino acids long. V lost 0 bases to trimming and J lost 0 bases, with 16 bases between them. Germline assignment: CDR1 GTSNPN and CDR2 SVGIG (reference sequence).

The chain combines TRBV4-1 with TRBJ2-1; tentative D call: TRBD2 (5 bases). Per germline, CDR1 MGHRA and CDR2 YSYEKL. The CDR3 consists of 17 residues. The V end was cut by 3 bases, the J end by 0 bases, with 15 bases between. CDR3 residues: CASSHEGQVTSYNEQFF. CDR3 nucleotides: TGCGCCAGCAGCCACGAGGGTCAGGTTACCTCCTACAATGAGCAGTTCTTC.

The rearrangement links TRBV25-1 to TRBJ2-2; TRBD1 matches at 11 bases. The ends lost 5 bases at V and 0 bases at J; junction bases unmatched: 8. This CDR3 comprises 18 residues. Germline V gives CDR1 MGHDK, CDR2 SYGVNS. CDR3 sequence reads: CASSPAPGQGANTGELFF. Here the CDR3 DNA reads TGTGCCAGCAGTCCGGCCCCGGGACAGGGGGCGAACACCGGGGAGCTGTTTTTT. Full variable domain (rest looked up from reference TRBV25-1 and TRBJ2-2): EADIYQTPRYLVIGTGKKITLECSQTMGHDKMYWYQQDPGMELHLIHYSYGVNSTEKGDLSSESTVSRIRTEHFPLTLESARPSHTSQYLCASSPAPGQGANTGELFFGEGSRLTVL.

DNA for the CDR3: TGCGCCAGCAGTTCCACTGGGGCCAACGTCCTGACTTTC. It specifies CASSSTGANVLTF. This chain joins TRBV10-1 and TRBJ2-6; D remains unclear. Germline lookup yields CDR1 WNHNN and CDR2 SYGVQD (reference sequence). The germline V and J ends were trimmed by 5 bases and 2 bases, with 4 bases remaining between them. This CDR3 is built from 13 residues.

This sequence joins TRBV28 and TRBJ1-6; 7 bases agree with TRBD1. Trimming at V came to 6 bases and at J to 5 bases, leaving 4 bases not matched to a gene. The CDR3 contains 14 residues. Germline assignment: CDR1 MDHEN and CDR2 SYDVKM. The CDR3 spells CASRNDRDNSPLHF. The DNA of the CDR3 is TGTGCCAGCAGGAATGACAGGGATAATTCACCCCTCCACTTT.

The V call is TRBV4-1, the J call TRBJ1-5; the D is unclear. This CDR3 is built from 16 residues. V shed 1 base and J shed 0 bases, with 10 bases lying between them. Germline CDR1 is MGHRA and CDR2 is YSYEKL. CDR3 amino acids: CASSQVQSYSNQPQHF. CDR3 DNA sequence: TGCGCCAGCAGCCAAGTACAGTCCTATAGCAATCAGCCCCAGCATTTT.

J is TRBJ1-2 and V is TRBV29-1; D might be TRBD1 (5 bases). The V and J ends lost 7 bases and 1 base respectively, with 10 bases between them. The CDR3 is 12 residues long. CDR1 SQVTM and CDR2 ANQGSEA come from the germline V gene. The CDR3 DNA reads TGCAGCGGTGGACATAGTAACTATGGCTACACCTTC. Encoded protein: CSGGHSNYGYTF.